A single sample gave rise to the 19 T cell receptor beta chains below, sequenced in a study of shared clonotypes between healthy human individuals. The assay was immunoSEQ multiplex PCR, and TCRdb's table has in-frame clones only and misses some. The sample lists roughly 700,000 clones; roughly 70% were seen once. The sequenced sample was memory CD4+ T cells sorted from blood. Noted subset: CD45RA-negative fraction. The receptors were sampled from a woman aged 30 to 39 in good health.

The genes are TRBV5-1 and TRBJ2-1, with TRBD1 as a possible D gene (6 bases). This CDR3 is built from 13 residues. With 5 bases removed from V and 3 bases from J, the gap between germline ends came to 9 bases. Per the germline V gene, CDR1 is SGHRS and CDR2 is YFSETQ. The CDR3, as DNA: TGCGCCAGCAGAGGACAGTTCTACAATGAGCAGTTCTTC. Protein product: CASRGQFYNEQFF.

This clone was observed a handful of times. The genes are TRBV5-4 and TRBJ1-1, with D unclear. The CDR3 totals 14 residues. Trimming removed 5 bases from V and 3 bases from J, with 14 bases in between. Germline CDR1 and CDR2: SGHNT and YYREEE (reference sequence). CDR3 sequence reads: CASRWAGGYTEAFF. DNA of the CDR3: TGTGCCAGCAGATGGGCGGGAGGATACACTGAAGCTTTCTTT. Looking up the rest from reference TRBV5-4 and TRBJ1-1 gives the full variable domain: ETGVTQSPTHLIKTRGQQVTLRCSSQSGHNTVSWYQQALGQGPQFIFQYYREEENGRGNFPPRFSGLQFPNYSSELNVNALELDDSALYLCASRWAGGYTEAFFGQGTRLTVV.

The CDR3 region is CASSLGHGEKLFF. The CDR3 DNA is TGTGCCAGCAGCCTCGGACATGGGGAAAAACTGTTTTTT. The V call is TRBV7-3, the J call TRBJ1-4, with a possible D match to TRBD1 (5 bases). This CDR3 is 13 amino acids long. Trimming left V 5 bases short and J 8 bases short, with 12 bases between. Germline V gene sequence: CDR1 SGHTA, CDR2 FQGTGA.

The J gene is TRBJ2-7, the V gene TRBV29-1, with a tentative D call TRBD1 (6 bases). The CDR3 extends over 15 amino acids. CDR1 SQVTM and CDR2 ANQGSEA come from the germline V gene. The germline V and J ends were trimmed by 6 bases and 3 bases, with 21 bases remaining between them. The CDR3 protein is CSVSDFRGSGYEQYF. CDR3 bases: TGCAGCGTATCCGACTTTAGGGGGTCTGGCTACGAGCAGTACTTC.

The chain combines TRBV5-1 with TRBJ2-5; 8 positions match TRBD1. Per the germline V gene, CDR1 is SGHRS and CDR2 is YFSETQ. The J segment lost 1 base and the V segment lost 5 bases, leaving 4 bases of the junction unmatched. The CDR3 has 14 residues. CDR3 protein: CASSTGQGQETQYF. CDR3 nucleotides: TGCGCCAGCAGTACTGGACAGGGCCAAGAGACCCAGTACTTC.

CDR3 in DNA: TGTGCCAGCTCGGACAGGGGCCTAAGTGTGTACGAGCAGTACTTC. Protein product: CASSDRGLSVYEQYF. The rearrangement joins TRBV18 to TRBJ2-7; 9 bases line up with TRBD1. The V segment lost 6 bases and the J segment 4 bases; nucleotides outside the gene matches: 10. The CDR3 runs to 15 residues. CDR1 is KGHSH and CDR2 is LQKENI in the germline V gene. The variable domain in full, completed from reference TRBV18 and TRBJ2-7, reads NAGVMQNPRHLVRRRGQEARLRCSPMKGHSHVYWYRQLPEEGLKFMVYLQKENIIDESGMPKERFSAEFPKEGPSILRIQQVVRGDSAAYFCASSDRGLSVYEQYFGPGTRLTVT.

The chain is built from TRBV15 and TRBJ2-1; D not resolved. The CDR3 runs 15 residues. Germline CDR1 LNHNV, CDR2 YYDKDF (reference sequence). V lost 0 bases, J lost 1 base, and 7 bases lay in between. In DNA form, the CDR3 reads TGTGCCACCAGCAGAGAACTCGCTTCCTACAATGAGCAGTTCTTC. Residues: CATSRELASYNEQFF.

This chain uses TRBV7-3 with TRBJ2-2; no clear D. V was cut by 5 bases and J by 0 bases, with 7 bases left in between. The CDR3 is 14 amino acids. Germline V gene data show CDR1 as SGHTA and CDR2 as FQGTGA. The CDR3 DNA reads as TGTGCCAGCAGCCCCCCGGCGAACACCGGGGAGCTGTTTTTT. Translation: CASSPPANTGELFF.

CDR3 amino acids: CASRFSENTEAFF. The CDR3 DNA reads TGCGCCAGCAGGTTCAGTGAGAACACTGAAGCTTTCTTT. The V gene is TRBV5-1, the J gene TRBJ1-1, with D hard to call. With 5 bases removed from V and 1 base from J, the gap between germline ends came to 9 bases. Germline V gives CDR1 SGHRS, CDR2 YFSETQ. The CDR3 runs 13 residues.

The V gene is TRBV7-2, the J gene TRBJ2-1; maybe TRBD2 (6 bases). The CDR3 contains 16 residues. Germline-derived CDR1 and CDR2 are SGHTA and FQGNSA. Trimming removed 5 bases at V and 8 bases at J, with 22 bases between. The CDR3 reads CASSMRDGLGEYEQFF. The CDR3 DNA sequence: TGTGCCAGCAGCATGCGGGACGGCCTGGGGGAGTATGAGCAGTTCTTC.

Remarks on this clone: A single base separates this from a much larger clone, so it may be a read error. J is TRBJ1-4 and V is TRBV6-1; weak D call: TRBD1 (5 bases). V was pared by 6 bases and J by 3 bases, with 8 bases between. The CDR3 length is 13 residues. Germline V gives CDR1 MNHNS, CDR2 SASEGT. Here the CDR3 DNA reads TGTGCCAGCAGCCGAGGGGCTAATGAAAAACTGTTTTTT. This encodes CASSRGANEKLFF.

This clone was seen more than once but under ten times. The chain combines TRBV7-8 with TRBJ1-2; unclear D gene. Germline V gene lookup returns CDR1 SGHVS and CDR2 FQNEAQ. The CDR3 has 12 amino acids. With 3 bases removed from V and 3 bases from J, the gap between germline ends came to 5 bases. CDR3 in amino acids: CASSFGDYGYTF. The CDR3, as DNA: TGTGCCAGCAGCTTCGGGGACTATGGCTACACCTTC.

The chain combines TRBV4-1 with TRBJ2-1; 7 nucleotides match TRBD1. Germline V gives CDR1 MGHRA, CDR2 YSYEKL. The junction had 16 bases not matched to a gene; V was cut back by 1 base and J by 10 bases. CDR3 length equals 17 residues. This CDR3 is CASSQGRGGAIFREQFF. In DNA, the CDR3 is TGCGCCAGCAGCCAAGGAAGAGGGGGCGCAATCTTTAGGGAGCAGTTCTTC.

The chain carries TRBV10-3 and TRBJ1-1; tentatively, D is TRBD1 (6 bases). CDR3 size: 16 residues. Germline CDR1 is ENHRY and CDR2 is SYGVKD. V dropped 3 bases and J dropped 1 base, with 15 bases sitting between them. The CDR3 sequence: CAISDPSIGGNTEAFF. In nucleotides, the CDR3 is TGTGCCATCAGTGACCCCTCTATAGGGGGGAACACTGAAGCTTTCTTT.

This chain uses TRBV28 with TRBJ1-3; D is undetermined. V gave up 6 bases and J gave up 0 bases, with 9 bases separating them. The CDR3 length is 14 residues. CDR1 is MDHEN and CDR2 is SYDVKM in the germline V gene. This CDR3 reads CASRRQDSGNTIYF. Here the CDR3 DNA reads TGTGCCAGCAGGAGGCAGGACTCTGGAAACACCATATATTTT.

The rearrangement uses TRBV5-6 and TRBJ2-7, with 8 bases aligning to TRBD2. Per germline, CDR1 SGHDT and CDR2 YYEEEE. Trimming removed 0 bases from V and 4 bases from J; junction bases left unmatched: 9. This CDR3 is built from 16 residues. CDR3 sequence: CASSLDRLAGFYEQYF. The CDR3 DNA is TGTGCCAGCAGCTTGGATCGGCTAGCGGGCTTTTACGAGCAGTACTTC.

This sequence joins TRBV19 and TRBJ1-1, with D possibly TRBD1 on 5 matching bases. CDR1 LNHDA and CDR2 SQIVND come from the germline V gene (reference sequence). There are 13 residues in the CDR3. V dropped 7 bases and J dropped 0 bases, with 9 bases sitting between them. The CDR3 nucleotides are TGTGCCAGTACGGGACCGATGAACACTGAAGCTTTCTTT. Protein sequence: CASTGPMNTEAFF.

This clone was seen once. The CDR3 loop is CASSLTGDPNTEAFF. The CDR3 DNA reads as TGCGCCAGCAGCCTCACAGGGGATCCGAACACTGAAGCTTTCTTT. V is TRBV5-1 and J is TRBJ1-1; TRBD1 matches 7 bases. The CDR3 contains 15 residues. Germline trimming cut 4 bases from V and 1 base from J; bases unmatched to any gene: 7. The germline V gene has CDR1 SGHRS and CDR2 YFSETQ.

The V call is TRBV5-1, the J call TRBJ2-5; 9 nucleotides match TRBD1. Near its end, the DNA agrees better with TRBJ2-7, so the J call may be wrong. This CDR3 has 14 amino acids. Germline V gene lookup returns CDR1 SGHRS and CDR2 YFSETQ. The CDR3 region has the DNA TGCGCCAGCAGCTACACAGGGGGCATTGGCGAGCAGTACTTC. Its protein is CASSYTGGIGEQYF.